The clone carrying this T cell receptor beta chain was seen a few times. TCRdb called the RACE reads again in MiXCR, with one record for every CDR3 protein. The sample lists under 300,000 distinct CDR3 sequences; 7.5% to 9% were seen once. As to time point: pre-sensitization, week 0. Noted treatment: therapeutic diphenylcyclopropenone sensitization with weekly scalp DPC. This record comes from a study of human T cells and chemical hapten exposure. Sequencing used whole blood, obtained in connection with sensitization to the hapten diphenylcyclopropenone (DPC). This TCR was recovered from a man aged 18 to 29 with alopecia areata. Some clones in this sample may be carry-over from other donors' samples.

The CDR3 here is CASSDYRQGKNIQYF. DNA of the CDR3: TGCGCCAGCAGCGACTACAGACAAGGCAAAAACATTCAGTACTTC. The chain is built from TRBV5-1 and TRBJ2-4, with TRBD2 as a possible D gene (5 bases). Trimming cost V 4 bases and J 3 bases, with 14 bases left between them. Germline values: CDR1 SGHRS, CDR2 YFSETQ. This CDR3 comprises 15 residues.